The sequence of this T cell receptor (beta chain) was determined in a study of technical replicates of blood from several donors. Clones were read by immunoSEQ multiplex PCR, and TCRdb kept only the in-frame ones, dropping some. The table has over 60,000 clones, nearly 90% seen once; the top ten hold more than 4%. This CDR3 is 15 amino acids long. Germline V lookup: CDR1 MNHNS, CDR2 SASEGT. Trimming cost V 7 bases and J 1 base, with 11 bases left between them. The sample taken for sequencing was PBMCs. This clonotype originated in a human donor in good health. Some clones in this sample may be carry-over from other donors' samples. The chain employs TRBV6-1 and TRBJ2-6; tentatively, D is TRBD1 (6 bases). The CDR3 reads CASTEGHSGANVLTF. Here the CDR3 DNA reads TGTGCCAGCACCGAGGGACATTCTGGGGCCAACGTCCTGACTTTC.